This T cell receptor beta chain was documented in a study of cytomegalovirus exposure and HLA in healthy donors listed by TCRdb under 2017. Describing the broader study: According to an earlier analysis of 587 of the donors, 150 million to 200 million T cells yielded roughly 110 million unique TCR beta sequences and about 300 Gb of sequence data. Roughly 300 gigabases of sequencing data and approximately 85 million unique TCR sequences were included in an early release covering 500 to 750 HLA-typed donors. Of the roughly 400 genotyped donors, 65% to 90% fell in the genetic ancestry cluster associated with self-reported Caucasian donors. The study was designed to test whether signatures of past pathogen exposure could be identified by cataloging public T cell receptors. The study profiled the T cell repertoires of under 700 subjects by immunosequencing and related them to cytomegalovirus serostatus. A separate validation cohort of about 110 different subjects was used in addition to the 666-subject first cohort. To predict cytomegalovirus infection status, the study brought together high-throughput TCR immunosequencing, statistical association of individual TCRs with disease status, and machine learning. A later analysis re-analyzed previously published TCR beta repertoires from several hundred donors and added high-resolution HLA genotyping to study TCR occurrence patterns. The later analysis used no new phenotypic data to find candidate immune exposures, relying instead on TCR beta sequences and their occurrence across donors. An earlier analysis of approximately 500 of the donors applied high-throughput TCR beta sequencing to assess whether each TCR beta V gene segment acted as functional or pseudogenic. Donor age, sex, ethnicity and CMV serostatus were compiled together with the repertoire data. A later genetic analysis took genome-wide SNP genotypes for about three fifths of the 666 donors and used that subset as a discovery cohort. Every repertoire in the discovery cohort had been generated on one and the same sequencing platform. Both class I and class II loci were covered by HLA typing, at four-digit resolution. The number of donors typed differed by locus, with about 629-630 for A, B, C, DRB1 and DQB1, roughly 520 for DQA1, over 600 for DPA1, and around 430 for DPB1. Four or five DR-DQ haplotypes were handled as single units for association and clustering, since linkage in the cohort was strong. Among some 410 genotyped donors of the cohort, an average of approximately 240,000 unique TCR beta nucleotide sequences was sequenced per donor, of which about 19% were non-productive. Results and caveats for the whole study, not just this receptor: In a later analysis, HLA-associated TCR beta chains showed more clonal expansion and lower generation probabilities than non-associated chains that were equally common. Because HLA typing was unavailable for some donors at each locus, only the typed subset was used in association tests. According to a later genetic analysis, donors in an Asian-associated ancestry cluster had fewer N-insertions in productive TCRs than the approximately 670-donor mean. Cytomegalovirus status was reported to be diagnosed by the classifier with high specificity and sensitivity in both the original and validation cohorts. In a later analysis, the rate of TCR association differed among HLA loci, with DRB1 alleles having the most associated TCRs and HLA-C alleles having the fewest. According to a later analysis, parvovirus B19, influenza, CMV and Epstein-Barr virus appeared linked to several top co-occurrence clusters. In a later genetic analysis, a missense DCLRE1C variant was associated with V-gene and J-gene trimming of TCR beta chains, and the association was replicated in an independent cohort. Across donors, most TCR sequences were observed very rarely, whereas some public TCRs were present in many individuals. A cluster of highly shared sequence variants was judged likely to be a technical artifact of the sequencing pipeline. For the cohort, immune exposure information was limited to CMV serostatus. In a later analysis, 15,000 to 20,000 TCR beta sequences were associated with specific HLA alleles at a false discovery rate of 0.05. According to a later analysis, most CMV-associated TCR beta chains appeared to be HLA-restricted, and the HLA associations seemed to be driven largely by CMV exposure. Linkage disequilibrium might explain the correlated functional status among segregating V segments, but an unknown experimental factor could not be ruled out. A further reported finding was that TCR beta sequences accurately predicted the HLA-A and HLA-B alleles for most subjects in the first cohort. Broadly in line with IMGT annotations, most TCR beta V segments showed up in productive rearrangements about 87% or about 30% of the time in an earlier analysis of some 590 of the donors. In the study, around 150 TCR beta chains were listed as associated with cytomegalovirus. The authors suggested that the approach could potentially be extended to other disease states and immunological phenotypes. Some IMGT-functional V segments, including TRBV6-2 and TRBV6-3, could not be told apart with the 87-base-pair reads, so those segments were excluded. When HLA alleles, especially DR and DQ, strongly co-occurred, attributing TCR associations to individual alleles was difficult. Only TCR beta chains were sequenced in this cohort, and the absence of alpha or paired-chain data limited detectable features. In vitro tests confirmed that a few of the cytomegalovirus-associated TCR beta chains recognize cytomegalovirus antigens. Roughly uniform sequencing depth across donors was assumed in presence/absence analyses, although this assumption may not hold. Because counts were too low, seventeen rarely observed V segments, including chromosome 9 orphons, were excluded from the earlier analysis of 587 of the donors.

For this chain, trimming is 6 bases at the V end and 5 bases at the J end, and the number of junction bases without a gene match is 6. The CDR3 goes from the cysteine to the phenylalanine over 15 residues. Of all the DNA, just the CDR3 is kept, 45 bases in frame from base 1. From the germline V gene, CDR1 is MNHEY and CDR2 is SVGAGI. Library preparation used the immunoSEQ multiplex PCR assay. A mixture of 60 forward primers for TCR Vbeta segments and 13 reverse primers for TCR Jbeta segments was used in the multiplex PCR. The CDR3 region of rearranged TCR beta genes was amplified from genomic DNA with a multiplex PCR assay. Amplified TCR beta libraries were sequenced as 87-base-pair reads on the Illumina HiSeq System. Under the source paper's analysis protocol: A later analysis counted tens of millions of unique TCR beta chains across the 550 to 800 repertoires, and around 9.9 million of these chains were shared by at least two donors. A nearest-neighbor algorithm error-corrected the raw reads and collapsed the reads into unique sequences, merging closely related sequences to remove PCR and sequencing errors. Alignment of CDR3 sequences to IMGT reference sequences was used to assign V, D and J gene segments. For a sequence to be retained, a match of at least six nucleotides was required to both a V gene segment and a J gene segment. A rearrangement counted as productive if the CDR3 had no stop codons and remained in frame with V and J, and every other rearrangement counted as non-productive. CDR3 was defined according to IMGT convention as the region running from the second conserved V-encoded cysteine to the conserved J-encoded phenylalanine. Sequences without an unambiguous match to a single V gene segment were excluded from the earlier analysis of several hundred of the donors. In an earlier analysis of approximately 590 of the donors, a V segment was called functional when productive rearrangements were above 56.7%, and segregating when the standard deviation between donors exceeded 5%. A statistical classification framework was developed to diagnose cytomegalovirus status using the catalog of TCR beta chain sequences. In a later analysis, TCR nucleotide sequences were compared against IMGT/GENE-DB human TR gene sequences so that V and J genes could be assigned. The TCRdist pipeline was used in a later analysis to assign CDR3 sequences and most-parsimonious VDJ recombination scenarios. In a later analysis, each TCR beta chain was defined by its CDR3 amino acid sequence together with its V-gene family, and reads lacking a unique V-gene family were excluded. As a way to deal with suspected cross-contamination and a sequencing artifact, a later analysis dropped more than 500 nucleotide sequences that were highly shared and had low generation probability. In a later analysis, a clonal expansion index was calculated for each public chain from normalized within-repertoire ranks of inferred template counts. In a later analysis, generation probabilities were computed using a VDJ recombination model fitted to out-of-frame rearrangements, and the results were checked against IGoR. In a later analysis, TCR-TCR, TCR-HLA and TCR-CMV co-occurrence was scored with hypergeometric tests, and a repertoire-size bias correction was applied to TCR pairs. To estimate false discovery rates, a later analysis permuted the HLA or CMV assignments 20 times. In a later analysis, co-occurring TCRs were grouped with DBSCAN, and TCRdist sequence similarity was added when clustering was performed within HLA-allele-positive subsets. Repertoires with fewer than 30,000 or more than 120,000 public chains, plus five repertoires with anomalous nucleotide sharing, were excluded from co-occurrence clustering. As stored in TCRdb, this immuneACCESS dataset retains in-frame rearrangements with V and J assigned. A fraction of the clones does not appear; measured against another copy, unresolved V genes explain less than half of the discrepancy, and the remainder lacks a known reason. The V and J calls and clone size are taken from that table; D and trimming were inferred from the DNA. Counted in this sample were under 200,000 clones; over 9.5% of them appeared once. Together, the top ten hold approximately 7.8% of the sample.

In total, 630 or so healthy bone marrow donors made up the cohort. Cohort members were all nominally healthy when sampled, although unrecorded immune exposures were likely present. The donor was CMV seropositive and belonged to the group of over 250 seropositive cohort members. Each donor provided a peripheral blood sample, and peripheral blood mononuclear cells were used for TCR beta sequencing. Genomic DNA extraction from the blood cell samples was performed with the Qiagen DNeasy Blood Extraction Kit. Notes on this clone: What this receptor recognizes is not known. No qualities accompany the bases; no much larger clone lies one base away.

Input material: PBMCs. This clonotype originated in a man aged 45-60 years in good health and CMV-seropositive. The chain employs TRBV6-5 and TRBJ2-2; TRBD1 lines up with 10 middle nucleotides. Here the CDR3 is given as CASRTGGDGTGELFF. The nucleotide sequence is TGTGCCAGCAGGACAGGGGGCGATGGAACCGGGGAGCTGTTTTTT.